What follows are 21 T cell receptor beta chains derived from one specimen sequenced in a study of human T cells and chemical hapten exposure. TCRdb independently ran MiXCR on the RACE reads; one entry per CDR3 protein. The table records about 60,000 distinct CDR3 sequences, around 11% of them present only once. As for time point: pre-sensitization, week 0. Treatment reported: therapeutic diphenylcyclopropenone sensitization with weekly scalp DPC. Material: whole blood, obtained in connection with sensitization to the hapten diphenylcyclopropenone (DPC). These receptors were collected from a woman in her forties with alopecia areata. Some clones in this sample may be carry-over from other donors' samples.

This chain joins TRBV4-1 and TRBJ2-1; D gene ambiguous. The V gene lost 4 bases and the J gene lost 1 base, with 20 bases spanning the gap. The CDR3 loop spans 18 amino acids. Germline CDR1 reads MGHRA; CDR2 reads YSYEKL. Written as DNA, the CDR3 is TGCGCCAGCAGCCCCCAGGCCCCCGAAGATATATCCTACAATGAGCAGTTCTTC. Amino acid sequence: CASSPQAPEDISYNEQFF.

The table lists this clonotype with many counts. The chain uses TRBV18 and TRBJ1-1; D possibly corresponds to TRBD1 (5 bases). The CDR3 contains 15 residues. CDR1 and CDR2 from the germline V gene are KGHSH and LQKENI. Trimming removed 3 bases from V and 5 bases from J, with 16 bases in between. The CDR3: CASSPIGTGGTEAFF. The CDR3 DNA is TGTGCCAGCTCACCTATCGGGACGGGAGGTACTGAAGCTTTCTTT.

At least ten counts were recorded for this clonotype. This chain uses TRBV6-2 or TRBV6-3 with TRBJ1-5; 8 bases are a match to TRBD1. CDR3 length: 15 amino acids. Germline loops: CDR1 MNHEY, CDR2 SVGEGT. Trimming at V came to 2 bases and at J to 3 bases, leaving 3 bases not matched to a gene. The CDR3 protein is CASSYIQGANQPQHF. CDR3 nucleotide sequence: TGTGCCAGCAGTTACATTCAGGGGGCCAATCAGCCCCAGCATTTT.

The chain carries TRBV29-1 and TRBJ2-2, with D tentatively TRBD1 (6 bases). Trimming took 4 bases from V and 7 from J, leaving 7 bases between them. Germline-derived CDR1 and CDR2 are SQVTM and ANQGSEA. The CDR3 is made up of 11 amino acids. CDR3 DNA sequence: TGCAGCGTTGCAGGGGTCGGGGAGCTGTTTTTT. It yields the protein CSVAGVGELFF.

Many counts were recorded for this clonotype. This chain uses TRBV7-2 with TRBJ2-7; D unclear. V lost 0 bases to trimming and J lost 5 bases, with 8 bases between them. In germline, CDR1 is SGHTA, CDR2 FQGNSA. CDR3 length: 13 residues. The CDR3 DNA follows: TGTGCCAGCAGCTTAGCTGGCAGAGACGAGCAGTACTTC. Protein: CASSLAGRDEQYF.

The chain uses TRBV9 and TRBJ1-2; TRBD1 aligns across 7 bases. With V trimmed by 4 bases and J by 1 base, 1 base remained unmatched. The CDR3 sequence is 13 residues long. Germline CDR1 reads SGDLS; CDR2 reads YYNGEE. The CDR3 is CASSQGGNYGYTF. In DNA form, the CDR3 reads TGTGCCAGCAGCCAGGGGGGTAACTATGGCTACACCTTC.

Regarding this clonotype: A much larger clone differs from this one at a single base, so this may be a read error. J is TRBJ2-5 and V is TRBV9; the D is unclear. Germline V gives CDR1 SGDLS, CDR2 YYNGEE. The CDR3 totals 15 residues. The CDR3 DNA sequence: TGTGCCGGCAGCGCCCTTGGACGGATCCAAGAGACCCAGTACTTC. Its translation: CAGSALGRIQETQYF.

This clonotype was detected many times. CDR3 bases: TGTGCCAGCAGCTTAGTCTTTGAGTACGAGCAGTACTTC. Translated: CASSLVFEYEQYF. The chain has TRBV11-2 and TRBJ2-7; D is uncertain. The CDR3 runs to 13 residues. Deletions cut 1 base from V and 4 bases from J, with 8 bases between. Germline V CDR1 and CDR2: SGHAT, FQNNGV. The entire variable domain, with the rest obtained from reference TRBV11-2 and TRBJ2-7, is as follows: EAGVAQSPRYKIIEKRQSVAFWCNPISGHATLYWYQQILGQGPKLLIQFQNNGVVDDSQLPKDRFSAERLKGVDSTLKIQPAKLEDSAVYLCASSLVFEYEQYFGPGTRLTVT.

In this sample, this clonotype turned up many times. The chain employs TRBV6-5 and TRBJ1-1; unclear D gene. The CDR3 runs to 11 residues. Trimming removed 5 bases at V and 11 bases at J, with 12 bases between. CDR1 is MNHEY and CDR2 is SVGAGI in the germline V gene. The CDR3 reads CASSNKFVAFF. The DNA for the CDR3 is TGTGCCAGCAGTAACAAATTCGTGGCTTTCTTT.

This clonotype was observed a handful of times. This rearrangement joins TRBV29-1 to TRBJ2-1, with 10 positions matching TRBD1. V was pared by 4 bases and J by 3 bases, with 0 bases of the junction left unmatched. The CDR3 is made up of 13 amino acids. The germline gives CDR1 SQVTM, CDR2 ANQGSEA. The DNA of the CDR3 is TGCAGCGTTGGGACAGGGGGCTACAATGAGCAGTTCTTC. Residues: CSVGTGGYNEQFF.

As to this clonotype: Since a much larger clone is just one base distant, this may be a read error. The chain couples TRBV12-3 or TRBV12-4 to TRBJ1-1; possibly TRBD1 for D (6 bases). This CDR3 is built from 15 residues. CDR3 residues: CASSPRQAMNTQAFF. The CDR3 bases are TGTGCCAGCAGTCCTCGACAGGCAATGAACACTCAAGCTTTCTTT.

The chain couples TRBV9 to TRBJ2-7; the match to TRBD2 covers 7 bases. The CDR3 is made up of 14 amino acids. CDR1 SGDLS and CDR2 YYNGEE come from the germline V gene. Germline trimming cut 1 base from V and 6 bases from J; bases unmatched to any gene: 7. As DNA, the CDR3 is TGTGCCAGCAGCGTAAACGTACTAGCGACCGAGCAGTACTTC. It encodes CASSVNVLATEQYF.

The chain joins TRBV7-2 to TRBJ2-3; 14 bases align to TRBD2. The J segment lost 2 bases and the V segment lost 1 base, leaving 17 bases of the junction unmatched. The CDR3 totals 22 residues. The V gene's germline CDR1 is SGHTA and CDR2 FQGNSA. The CDR3 DNA follows: TGTGCCAGCAGCTTAGGGCCTACAGGGGGACTAGCGGGAGAGGTTCCCACAGATACGCAGTATTTT. Translating it yields CASSLGPTGGLAGEVPTDTQYF.

This clonotype was recorded at least ten times. This rearrangement joins TRBV20-1 to TRBJ1-6; D is perhaps TRBD1 (6 bases). Trimming shortened V by 5 bases and J by 11 bases, and 10 bases separated the two germline ends. CDR1 and CDR2 from the germline V gene are DFQATT and SNEGSKA (reference sequence). This CDR3 is built from 11 residues. CDR3 bases: TGCAGTGCTTTAAGGACAGCACCCCTCCACTTT. Protein sequence: CSALRTAPLHF.

Many counts were recorded for this clonotype. The chain combines TRBV6-6 with TRBJ1-6; D remains ambiguous. Germline assignment: CDR1 MNHNY and CDR2 SVGAGI (reference sequence). V dropped 6 bases and J dropped 8 bases, with 17 bases sitting between them. This CDR3 contains 15 residues. CDR3 coding DNA: TGTGCCAGCAGGGAGGGTCCGGCTTGGGATTCACCCCTCCACTTT. Translation gives CASREGPAWDSPLHF.

The chain links TRBV5-4 to TRBJ2-7, with D perhaps matching TRBD2 (6 bases). Germline V gives CDR1 SGHNT, CDR2 YYREEE (reference sequence). Trimming pared 0 bases from V and 2 bases from J, leaving 12 bases between. The CDR3 is 15 amino acids. CDR3 sequence: CASSLDRPGAYEQYF. CDR3 nucleotides: TGTGCCAGCAGCTTGGACAGGCCGGGGGCCTACGAGCAGTACTTC. Looking up the rest from reference TRBV5-4 and TRBJ2-7 gives the full variable domain: ETGVTQSPTHLIKTRGQQVTLRCSSQSGHNTVSWYQQALGQGPQFIFQYYREEENGRGNFPPRFSGLQFPNYSSELNVNALELDDSALYLCASSLDRPGAYEQYFGPGTRLTVT.

In its sample, this clonotype was seen many times. CDR3 in amino acids: CASSEGQDNSPLHF. Written as DNA, the CDR3 is TGTGCCAGCTCCGAGGGACAGGACAATTCACCCCTCCACTTT. This sequence joins TRBV18 and TRBJ1-6, with 8 bases matching TRBD1. The CDR3 is 14 residues long. V trimming: 6 bases; J trimming: 7 bases; junction bases outside the gene matches: 5. From germline, CDR1 is KGHSH and CDR2 LQKENI. Based on the CDR3 plus reference TRBV18 and TRBJ1-6, the full variable domain is NAGVMQNPRHLVRRRGQEARLRCSPMKGHSHVYWYRQLPEEGLKFMVYLQKENIIDESGMPKERFSAEFPKEGPSILRIQQVVRGDSAAYFCASSEGQDNSPLHFGNGTRLTVT.

The chain couples TRBV29-1 to TRBJ1-1; D ambiguous. V lost 4 bases, J lost 3 bases, and 9 bases lay in between. The germline V gene encodes CDR1 SQVTM and CDR2 ANQGSEA. The CDR3 length is 12 residues. The CDR3 DNA follows: TGCAGCGTTGGAGGCGGATACACTGAAGCTTTCTTT. It codes for CSVGGGYTEAFF.

This clonotype turned up a few times. The chain uses TRBV15 and TRBJ2-7, with TRBD1 matching 9 bases. The V gene's germline CDR1 is LNHNV and CDR2 YYDKDF (reference sequence). V was clipped by 3 bases and J by 5 bases; unmatched bases: 8. The CDR3 covers 15 residues. The CDR3 DNA sequence: TGTGCCACCAGCAGCTCCGGGACAGGGTGGCACGAGCAGTACTTC. It yields the protein CATSSSGTGWHEQYF.

This clonotype was detected only a few times. The chain has TRBV7-9 and TRBJ2-2, with 11 bases fitting TRBD2. The germline V gene has CDR1 SEHNR and CDR2 FQNEAQ (reference sequence). CDR3 size: 18 residues. V lost 5 bases to trimming and J lost 6 bases; unmatched junction nucleotides: 14. CDR3 coding DNA: TGTGCCAGCAGCCCCCCGGGACTAGCGGAGCCCGGCGCCGGGGAGCTGTTTTTT. Translation: CASSPPGLAEPGAGELFF. Full variable domain (remainder filled in from reference TRBV7-9 and TRBJ2-2): DTGVSQNPRHKITKRGQNVTFRCDPISEHNRLYWYRQTLGQGPEFLTYFQNEAQLEKSRLLSDRFSAERPKGSFSTLEIQRTEQGDSAMYLCASSPPGLAEPGAGELFFGEGSRLTVL.

The table lists this clonotype with many counts. The chain uses TRBV10-3 and TRBJ1-1; D possibly corresponds to TRBD1 (6 bases). V lost 2 bases and J 4 bases, leaving 11 bases between the germline ends. Germline CDR1 ENHRY, CDR2 SYGVKD. The CDR3 length is 14 residues. Written as DNA, the CDR3 is TGTGCCATCAGTGAGGAGGGGGGAATCACTGAAGCTTTCTTT. This encodes CAISEEGGITEAFF.